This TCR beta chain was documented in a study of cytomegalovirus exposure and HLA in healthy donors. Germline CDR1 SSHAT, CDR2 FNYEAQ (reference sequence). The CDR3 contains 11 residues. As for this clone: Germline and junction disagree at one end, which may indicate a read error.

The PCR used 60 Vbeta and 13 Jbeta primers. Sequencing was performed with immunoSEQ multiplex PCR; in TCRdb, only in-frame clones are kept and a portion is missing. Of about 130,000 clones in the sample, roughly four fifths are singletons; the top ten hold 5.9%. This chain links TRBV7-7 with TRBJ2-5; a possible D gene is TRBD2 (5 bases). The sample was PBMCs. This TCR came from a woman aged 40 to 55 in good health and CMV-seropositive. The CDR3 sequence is CASSSGETQYF. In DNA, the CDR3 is TGTGCTAGCAGCTCGGGGGAGACCCAGTACTTC.